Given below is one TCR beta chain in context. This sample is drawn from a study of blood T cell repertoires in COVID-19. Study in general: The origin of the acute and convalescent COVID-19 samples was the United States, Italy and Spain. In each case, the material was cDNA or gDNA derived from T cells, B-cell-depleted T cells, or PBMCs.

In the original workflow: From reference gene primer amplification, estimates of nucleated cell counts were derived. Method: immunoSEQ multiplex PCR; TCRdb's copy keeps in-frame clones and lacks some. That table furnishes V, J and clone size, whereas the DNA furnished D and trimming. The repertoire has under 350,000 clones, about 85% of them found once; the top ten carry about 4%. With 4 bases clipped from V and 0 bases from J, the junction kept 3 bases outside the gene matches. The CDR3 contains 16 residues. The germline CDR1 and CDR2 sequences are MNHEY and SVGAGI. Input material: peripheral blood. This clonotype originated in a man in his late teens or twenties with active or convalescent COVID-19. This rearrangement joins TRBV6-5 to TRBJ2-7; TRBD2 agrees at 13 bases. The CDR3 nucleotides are TGTGCCAGCAGTTCGGGACTAGCGGGAAACTCCTACGAGCAGTACTTC. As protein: CASSSGLAGNSYEQYF.